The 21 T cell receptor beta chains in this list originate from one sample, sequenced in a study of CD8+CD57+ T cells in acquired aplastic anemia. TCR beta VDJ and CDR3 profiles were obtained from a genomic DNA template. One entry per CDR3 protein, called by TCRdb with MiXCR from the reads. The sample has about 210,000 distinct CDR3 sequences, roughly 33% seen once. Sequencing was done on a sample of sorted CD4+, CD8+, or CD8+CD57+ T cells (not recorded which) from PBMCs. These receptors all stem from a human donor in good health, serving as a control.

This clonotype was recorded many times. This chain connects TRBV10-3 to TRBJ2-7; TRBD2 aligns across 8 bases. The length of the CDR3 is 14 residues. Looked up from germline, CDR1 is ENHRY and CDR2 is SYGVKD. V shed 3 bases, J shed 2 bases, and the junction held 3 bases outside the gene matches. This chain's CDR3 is CAISEQRGTYEQYF. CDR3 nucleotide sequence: TGTGCCATCAGTGAACAGCGGGGGACCTACGAGCAGTACTTC.

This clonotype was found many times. CDR3 residues: CASSQVTGVNTEAFF. CDR3 bases: TGTGCCAGCAGCCAAGTTACAGGGGTGAACACTGAAGCTTTCTTT. This chain links TRBV12-3 or TRBV12-4 with TRBJ1-1; 7 bases agree with TRBD1. The CDR3 consists of 15 residues. The ends lost 6 bases at V and 0 bases at J; junction bases unmatched: 7.

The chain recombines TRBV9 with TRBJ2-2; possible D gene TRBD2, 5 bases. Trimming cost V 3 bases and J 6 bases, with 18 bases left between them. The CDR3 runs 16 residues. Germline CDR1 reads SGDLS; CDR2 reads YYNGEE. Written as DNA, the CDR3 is TGTGCCAGCAGCGGCGCCGGGAACAACGGGGCCGGGGAGCTGTTTTTT. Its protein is CASSGAGNNGAGELFF.

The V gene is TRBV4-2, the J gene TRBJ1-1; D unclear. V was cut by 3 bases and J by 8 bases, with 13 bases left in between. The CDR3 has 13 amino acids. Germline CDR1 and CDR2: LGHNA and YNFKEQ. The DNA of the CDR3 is TGTGCCAGCAGCCAGGGTACTATACAAGAAGCTTTCTTT. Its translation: CASSQGTIQEAFF.

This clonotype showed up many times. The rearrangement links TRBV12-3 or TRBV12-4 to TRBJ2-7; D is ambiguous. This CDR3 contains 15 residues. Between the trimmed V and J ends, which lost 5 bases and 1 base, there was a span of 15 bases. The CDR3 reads CASSPDGAKSYEQYF. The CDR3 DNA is TGTGCCAGCAGTCCCGACGGAGCCAAATCCTACGAGCAGTACTTC.

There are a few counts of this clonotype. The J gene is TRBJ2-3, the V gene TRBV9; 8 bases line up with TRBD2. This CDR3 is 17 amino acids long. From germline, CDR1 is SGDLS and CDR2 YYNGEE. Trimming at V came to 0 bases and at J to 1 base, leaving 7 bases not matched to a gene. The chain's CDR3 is CASSVVPAGAGTDTQYF. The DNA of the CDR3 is TGTGCCAGCAGCGTAGTGCCAGCGGGGGCTGGCACAGATACGCAGTATTTT.

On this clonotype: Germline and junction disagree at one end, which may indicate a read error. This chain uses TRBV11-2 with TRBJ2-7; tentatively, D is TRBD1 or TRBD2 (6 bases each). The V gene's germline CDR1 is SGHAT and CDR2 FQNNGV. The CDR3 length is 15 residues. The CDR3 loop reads CAGSDGGGLTYEQYF. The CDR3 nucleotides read TGTGCCGGCAGCGATGGAGGGGGGCTCACGTACGAGCAGTACTTC.

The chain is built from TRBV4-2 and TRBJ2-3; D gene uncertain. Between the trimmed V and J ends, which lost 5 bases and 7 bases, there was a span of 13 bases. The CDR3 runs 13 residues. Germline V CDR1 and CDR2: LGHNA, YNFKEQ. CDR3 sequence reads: CASSESTHHTQYF. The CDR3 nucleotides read TGTGCCAGCAGCGAAAGTACCCATCATACGCAGTATTTT.

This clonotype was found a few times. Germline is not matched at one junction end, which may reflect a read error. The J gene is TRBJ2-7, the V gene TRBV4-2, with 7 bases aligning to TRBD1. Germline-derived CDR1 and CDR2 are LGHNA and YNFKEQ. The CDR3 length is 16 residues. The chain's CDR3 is CASSPTPHTGAAERYF. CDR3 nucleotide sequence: TGTGCCAGCAGCCCAACCCCGCATACAGGGGCCGCCGAGCGGTACTTC.

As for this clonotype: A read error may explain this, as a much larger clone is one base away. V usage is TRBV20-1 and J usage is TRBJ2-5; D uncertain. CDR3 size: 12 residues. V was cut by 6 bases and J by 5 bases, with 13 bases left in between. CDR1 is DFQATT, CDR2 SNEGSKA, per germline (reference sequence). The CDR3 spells CSASLVLETQYF. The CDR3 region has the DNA TGCAGTGCCTCCCTGGTCTTGGAGACCCAGTACTTC.

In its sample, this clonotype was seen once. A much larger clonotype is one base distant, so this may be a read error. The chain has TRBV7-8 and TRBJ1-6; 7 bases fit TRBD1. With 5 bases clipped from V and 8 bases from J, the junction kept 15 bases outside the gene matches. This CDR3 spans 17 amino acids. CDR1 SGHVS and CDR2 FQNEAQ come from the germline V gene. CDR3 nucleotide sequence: TGTGCCAGCAGCGACCGATTCCGGGACAGTCGAGATTCACCCCTCCACTTT. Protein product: CASSDRFRDSRDSPLHF.

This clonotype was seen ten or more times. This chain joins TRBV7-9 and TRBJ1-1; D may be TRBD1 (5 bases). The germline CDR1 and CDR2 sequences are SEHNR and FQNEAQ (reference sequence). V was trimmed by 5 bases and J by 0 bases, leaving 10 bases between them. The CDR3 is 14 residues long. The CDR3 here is CASSRGKVNTEAFF. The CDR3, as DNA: TGTGCCAGCAGCCGGGGGAAAGTGAACACTGAAGCTTTCTTT.

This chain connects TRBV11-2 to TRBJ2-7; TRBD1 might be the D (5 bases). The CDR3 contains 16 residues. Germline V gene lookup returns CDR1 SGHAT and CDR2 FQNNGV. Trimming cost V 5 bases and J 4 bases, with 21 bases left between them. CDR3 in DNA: TGTGCCAGCAGCACGCAGGGCGGCAGTCCCGGATACGAGCAGTACTTC. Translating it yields CASSTQGGSPGYEQYF.

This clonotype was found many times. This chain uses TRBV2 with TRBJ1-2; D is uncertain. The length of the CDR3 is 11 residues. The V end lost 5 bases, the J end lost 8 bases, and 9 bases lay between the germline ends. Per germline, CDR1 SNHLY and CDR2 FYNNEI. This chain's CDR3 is CASSPPKGYTF. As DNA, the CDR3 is TGTGCCAGCAGTCCCCCAAAGGGCTACACCTTC.

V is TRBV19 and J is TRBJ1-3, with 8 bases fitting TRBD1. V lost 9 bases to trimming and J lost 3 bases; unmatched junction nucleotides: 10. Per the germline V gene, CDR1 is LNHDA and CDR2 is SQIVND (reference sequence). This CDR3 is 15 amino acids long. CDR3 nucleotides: TGTGCCAGGGCTAGGACAGGGAATGGTGGAAACACCATATATTTT. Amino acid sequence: CARARTGNGGNTIYF.

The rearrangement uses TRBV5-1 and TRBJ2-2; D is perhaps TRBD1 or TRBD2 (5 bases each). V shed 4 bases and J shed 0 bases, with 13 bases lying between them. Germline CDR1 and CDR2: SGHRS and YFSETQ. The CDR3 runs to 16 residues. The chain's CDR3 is CASSGGRGPNTGELFF. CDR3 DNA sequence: TGCGCCAGCAGCGGGGGTCGGGGTCCGAACACCGGGGAGCTGTTTTTT.

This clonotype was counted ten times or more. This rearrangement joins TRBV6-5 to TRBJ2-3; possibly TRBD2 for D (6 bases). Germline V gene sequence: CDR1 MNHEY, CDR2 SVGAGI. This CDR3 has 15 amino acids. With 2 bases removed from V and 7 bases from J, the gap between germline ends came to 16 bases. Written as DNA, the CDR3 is TGTGCCAGCAGTTACGGGGGGACGCGTGTACATACGCAGTATTTT. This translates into CASSYGGTRVHTQYF.

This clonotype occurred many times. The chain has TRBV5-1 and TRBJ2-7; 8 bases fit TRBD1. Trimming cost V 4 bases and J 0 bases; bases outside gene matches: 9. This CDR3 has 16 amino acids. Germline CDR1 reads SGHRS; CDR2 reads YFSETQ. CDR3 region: CASSPLTGANSYEQYF. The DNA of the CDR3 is TGCGCCAGCAGCCCCCTGACAGGGGCTAACTCCTACGAGCAGTACTTC.

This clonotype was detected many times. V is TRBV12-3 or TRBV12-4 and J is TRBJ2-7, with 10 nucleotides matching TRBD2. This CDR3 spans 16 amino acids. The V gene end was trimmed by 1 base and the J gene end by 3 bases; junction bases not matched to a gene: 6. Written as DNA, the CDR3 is TGTGCCAGCAGTTTAGGAGGACTAGCGGCACACTACGAGCAGTACTTC. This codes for CASSLGGLAAHYEQYF.

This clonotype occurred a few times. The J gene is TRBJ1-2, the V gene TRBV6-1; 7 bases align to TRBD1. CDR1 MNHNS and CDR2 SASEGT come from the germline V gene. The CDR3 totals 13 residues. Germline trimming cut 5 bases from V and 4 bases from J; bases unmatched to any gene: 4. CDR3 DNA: TGTGCCAGCAGTCAGACAGGGCTCTATGGCTACACCTTC. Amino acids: CASSQTGLYGYTF.

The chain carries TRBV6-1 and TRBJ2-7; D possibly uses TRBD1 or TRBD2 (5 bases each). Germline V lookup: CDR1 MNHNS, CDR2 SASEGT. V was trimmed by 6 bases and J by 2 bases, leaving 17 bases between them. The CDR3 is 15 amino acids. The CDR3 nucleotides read TGTGCCAGCAGACCCGTGGGACGGGGAACCTACGAGCAGTACTTC. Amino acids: CASRPVGRGTYEQYF.